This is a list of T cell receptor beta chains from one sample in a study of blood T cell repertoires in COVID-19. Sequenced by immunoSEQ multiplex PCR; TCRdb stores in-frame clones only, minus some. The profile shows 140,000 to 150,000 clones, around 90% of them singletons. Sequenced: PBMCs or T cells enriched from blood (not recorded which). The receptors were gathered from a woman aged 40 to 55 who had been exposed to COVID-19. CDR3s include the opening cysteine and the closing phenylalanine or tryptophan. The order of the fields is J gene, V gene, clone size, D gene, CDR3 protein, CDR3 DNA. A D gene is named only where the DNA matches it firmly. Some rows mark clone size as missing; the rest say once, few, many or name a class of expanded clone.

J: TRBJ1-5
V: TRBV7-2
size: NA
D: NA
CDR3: CASSIRGSNQPQHF
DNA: TGTGCCAGCAGCATCAGGGGCTCAAATCAGCCCCAGCATTTT

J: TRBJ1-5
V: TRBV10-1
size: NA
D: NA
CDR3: CASSESRNQPQHF
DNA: TGCGCCAGCAGTGAGTCGAGAAATCAGCCCCAGCATTTT

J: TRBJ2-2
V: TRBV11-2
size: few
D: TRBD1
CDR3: CASSERKTGGTGELFF
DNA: TGTGCCAGCAGTGAACGAAAAACAGGGGGAACCGGGGAGCTGTTTTTT

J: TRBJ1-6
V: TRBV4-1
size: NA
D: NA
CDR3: CASSQPGHPNSPLHF
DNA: TGCGCCAGCAGCCAACCGGGACACCCTAATTCACCCCTCCACTTT

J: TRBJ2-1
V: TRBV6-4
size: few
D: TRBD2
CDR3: CASSLTSGVSDEQFF
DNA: TGTGCCAGCAGTCTCACTAGCGGGGTTAGTGATGAGCAGTTCTTC

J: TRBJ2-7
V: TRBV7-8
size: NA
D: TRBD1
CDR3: CASSLGTGSVYEQYF
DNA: TGTGCCAGCAGCTTAGGGACAGGGAGTGTTTACGAGCAGTACTTC

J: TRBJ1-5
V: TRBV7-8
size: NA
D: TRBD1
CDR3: CASSPEDRVSNQPQHF
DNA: TGTGCCAGCAGCCCCGAGGACAGGGTGAGCAATCAGCCCCAGCATTTT

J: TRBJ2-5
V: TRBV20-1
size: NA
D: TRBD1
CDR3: CSASLSRTGETQYF
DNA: TGCAGTGCTAGTTTGTCCAGGACAGGAGAGACCCAGTACTTC

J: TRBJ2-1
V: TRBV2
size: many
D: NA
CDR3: CASLASEDNEQFF
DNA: TGTGCCAGCTTGGCTAGCGAGGACAATGAGCAGTTCTTC

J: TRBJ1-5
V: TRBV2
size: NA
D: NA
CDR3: CASSEVQTGNQPQHF
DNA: TGTGCCAGCAGTGAAGTACAGACCGGCAATCAGCCCCAGCATTTT

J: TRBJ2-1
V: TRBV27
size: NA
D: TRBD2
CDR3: CASSSSGAGEQFF
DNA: TGTGCCAGCAGTTCTAGCGGGGCGGGGGAGCAGTTCTTC

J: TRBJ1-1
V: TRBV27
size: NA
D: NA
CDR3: CASSNHRENTEAFF
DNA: TGTGCCAGCAGTAATCACAGGGAAAACACTGAAGCTTTCTTT

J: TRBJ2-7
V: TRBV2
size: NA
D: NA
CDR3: CASSGQVSYEQYF
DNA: TGTGCCAGCAGTGGGCAAGTGTCCTACGAGCAGTACTTC

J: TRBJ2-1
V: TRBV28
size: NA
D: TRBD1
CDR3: CASSSLGQGANYNEQFF
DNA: TGTGCCAGCAGTTCACTGGGACAGGGGGCCAACTACAATGAGCAGTTCTTC

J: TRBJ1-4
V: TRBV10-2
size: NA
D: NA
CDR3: CASSRQENEKLFF
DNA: TGCGCCAGCAGTCGACAGGAGAATGAAAAACTGTTTTTT

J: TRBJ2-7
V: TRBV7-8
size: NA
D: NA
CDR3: CASSLSQDSEQYF
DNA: TGTGCCAGCAGCTTATCCCAGGATTCCGAGCAGTACTTC

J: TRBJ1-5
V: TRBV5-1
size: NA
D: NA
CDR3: CASSSQPGDSNQPQHF
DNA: TGCGCCAGCAGCTCCCAGCCAGGGGATAGCAATCAGCCCCAGCATTTT

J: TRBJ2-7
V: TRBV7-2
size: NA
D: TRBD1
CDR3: CASSPRTGAYEQYF
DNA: TGTGCCAGCAGCCCTAGGACAGGGGCCTACGAGCAGTACTTC

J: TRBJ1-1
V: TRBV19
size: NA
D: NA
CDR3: CASSQKTNTEAFF
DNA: TGTGCCAGTAGTCAGAAAACGAACACTGAAGCTTTCTTT

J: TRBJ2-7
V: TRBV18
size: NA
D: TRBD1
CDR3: CASSPLGQGGYEQYF
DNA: TGTGCCAGCTCACCACTGGGACAGGGCGGATACGAGCAGTACTTC

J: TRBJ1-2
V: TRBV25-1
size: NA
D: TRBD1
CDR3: CASSPWTGYSGYTF
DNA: TGTGCCAGCAGTCCTTGGACAGGGTATAGTGGCTACACCTTC

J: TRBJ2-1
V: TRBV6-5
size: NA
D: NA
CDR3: CASSPGTERMGGQFF
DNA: TGTGCCAGCAGTCCCGGGACAGAACGGATGGGAGGGCAGTTCTTC

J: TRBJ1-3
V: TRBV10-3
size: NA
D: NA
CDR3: CAIRRTGNTIYF
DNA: TGTGCCATCAGGAGGACTGGAAACACCATATATTTT

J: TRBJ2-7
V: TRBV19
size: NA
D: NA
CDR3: CASNSRRGSYEQYF
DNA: TGTGCCAGTAATTCGCGCAGGGGCTCCTACGAGCAGTACTTC

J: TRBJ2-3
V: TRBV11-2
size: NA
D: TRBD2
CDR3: CASSLGLAGGTDTQYF
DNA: TGTGCCAGCAGCTTAGGTCTAGCGGGGGGCACAGATACGCAGTATTTT

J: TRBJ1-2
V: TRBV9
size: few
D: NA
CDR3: CASSVEISSYGYTF
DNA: TGTGCCAGCAGCGTAGAGATTTCTAGCTATGGCTACACCTTC

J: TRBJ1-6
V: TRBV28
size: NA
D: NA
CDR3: CASSYRRDFKGSPLHF
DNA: TGTGCCAGCAGTTACCGCCGGGATTTTAAGGGTTCACCCCTCCACTTT

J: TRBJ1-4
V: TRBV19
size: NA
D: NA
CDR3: CASSAPRQGLTNEKLFF
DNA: TGTGCCAGTAGTGCCCCTCGTCAGGGACTGACTAATGAAAAACTGTTTTTT

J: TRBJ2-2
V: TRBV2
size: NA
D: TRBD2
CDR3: CASSETSGNTGELFF
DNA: TGTGCCAGCAGTGAAACTAGCGGGAACACCGGGGAGCTGTTTTTT

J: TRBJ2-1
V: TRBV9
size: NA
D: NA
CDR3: CASSVLGSGTSSYNEQFF
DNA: TGTGCCAGCAGCGTATTGGGCAGCGGTACGTCCTCCTACAATGAGCAGTTCTTC

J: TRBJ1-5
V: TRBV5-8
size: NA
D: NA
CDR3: CASSPDTYSNQPQHF
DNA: TGTGCCAGCAGCCCGGACACCTATAGCAATCAGCCCCAGCATTTT

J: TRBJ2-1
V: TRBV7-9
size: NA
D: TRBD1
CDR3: CASRIDRAGEQFF
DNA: TGTGCCAGCAGAATAGACAGGGCAGGTGAGCAGTTCTTC

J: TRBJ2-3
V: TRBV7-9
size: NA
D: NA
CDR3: CASSFGWGAKDTQYF
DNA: TGTGCCAGCAGCTTCGGGTGGGGAGCGAAGGATACGCAGTATTTT

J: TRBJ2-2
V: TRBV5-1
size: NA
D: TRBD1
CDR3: CASSPGTGDTGELFF
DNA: TGCGCCAGCAGCCCCGGGACAGGGGACACCGGGGAGCTGTTTTTT

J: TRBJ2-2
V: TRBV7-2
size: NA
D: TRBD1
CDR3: CASSLGQERAGELFF
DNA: TGTGCCAGCAGCTTGGGACAGGAGAGGGCCGGGGAGCTGTTTTTT

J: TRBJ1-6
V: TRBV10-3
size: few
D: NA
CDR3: CAISEDGRVYNSPLHF
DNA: TGTGCCATCAGTGAGGACGGCAGGGTCTATAATTCACCCCTCCACTTT

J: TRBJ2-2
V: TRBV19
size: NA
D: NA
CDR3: CASSIGLPPNTGELFF
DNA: TGTGCCAGTAGTATTGGGCTCCCACCAAACACCGGGGAGCTGTTTTTT

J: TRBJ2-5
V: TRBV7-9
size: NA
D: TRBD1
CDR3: CASSLGAGGQETQYF
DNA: TGTGCCAGCAGCTTAGGGGCAGGGGGCCAAGAGACCCAGTACTTC

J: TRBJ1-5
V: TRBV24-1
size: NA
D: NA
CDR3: CATSSQGTSNQPQHF
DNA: TGTGCCACCAGTTCGCAGGGGACGAGCAATCAGCCCCAGCATTTT

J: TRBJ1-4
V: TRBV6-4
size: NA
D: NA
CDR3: CASSERGEANEKLFF
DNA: TGTGCCAGCAGTGAGAGAGGGGAGGCTAATGAAAAACTGTTTTTT

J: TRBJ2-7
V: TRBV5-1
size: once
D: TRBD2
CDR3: CASSPGASGGYEQYF
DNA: TGCGCCAGCAGCCCTGGAGCTAGCGGGGGGTACGAGCAGTACTTC

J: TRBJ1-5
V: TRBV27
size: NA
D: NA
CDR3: CASSLSLYSNQPQHF
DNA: TGTGCCAGCAGTTTATCCCTTTATAGCAATCAGCCCCAGCATTTT

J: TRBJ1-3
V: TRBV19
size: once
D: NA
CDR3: CATRLQSSGNTIYF
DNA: TGTGCCACGAGACTCCAAAGCTCTGGAAACACCATATATTTT

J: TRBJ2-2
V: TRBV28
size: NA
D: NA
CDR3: CASSLTVTGELFF
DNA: TGTGCCAGCAGTTTGACAGTCACCGGGGAGCTGTTTTTT

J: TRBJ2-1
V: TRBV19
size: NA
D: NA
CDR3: CASSGSSWNEQFF
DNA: TGTGCCAGTAGCGGGAGTAGTTGGAATGAGCAGTTCTTC

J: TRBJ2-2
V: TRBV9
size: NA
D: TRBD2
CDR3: CASSSRGGVDTGELFF
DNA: TGTGCCAGCAGCTCCCGCGGGGGAGTTGACACCGGGGAGCTGTTTTTT